What follows are 21 T cell receptor beta chains derived from one specimen sequenced in a study of blood T cells in healthy people across ages. Together with a sample-barcoded 5' primer, a J-beta primer mix was included in a second PCR lasting about 7 to 12 cycles. TCRdb called the 5' RACE reads again in MiXCR, with one record for every CDR3 protein. The sample holds roughly 2 million distinct CDR3 sequences, about 50% seen once. The sample comprised blood. These receptors came from a woman aged 40 to 50 in good health.

This sequence joins TRBV4-2 and TRBJ2-7; a weak D match, TRBD1 (6 bases). Trimming shortened V by 4 bases and J by 2 bases, and 15 bases separated the two germline ends. CDR3 length: 15 amino acids. Germline CDR1 LGHNA, CDR2 YNFKEQ. The CDR3 loop reads CASSRSEGVTYEQYF. The DNA of the CDR3 is TGTGCCAGCAGCCGAAGCGAGGGGGTGACCTACGAGCAGTACTTC.

V and J are TRBV2 and TRBJ1-6; D is possibly TRBD1 (5 bases). The length of the CDR3 is 14 residues. Germline-derived CDR1 and CDR2 are SNHLY and FYNNEI. With 5 bases removed from V and 4 bases from J, the gap between germline ends came to 9 bases. The CDR3 loop is CASSPGGYNSPLHF. The CDR3 DNA reads TGTGCCAGCAGTCCGGGGGGGTATAATTCACCCCTCCACTTT.

This rearrangement joins TRBV18 to TRBJ2-3; D might be TRBD2 (6 bases). CDR3 length: 15 amino acids. V lost 0 bases, J lost 2 bases, and 9 bases lay in between. CDR1 is KGHSH, CDR2 LQKENI, per germline. The CDR3 coding sequence is TGTGCCAGCTCACCACCTGGGGGGACCACAGATACGCAGTATTTT. Translation: CASSPPGGTTDTQYF.

This clonotype was observed a few times. The chain carries TRBV6-5 and TRBJ2-4; possibly TRBD1 for D (6 bases). Trimming left V 0 bases short and J 13 bases short, with 22 bases between. Germline-derived CDR1 and CDR2 are MNHEY and SVGAGI. This CDR3 has 16 residues. DNA of the CDR3: TGTGCCAGCAGTTACTCGAACAGGGAAGTTTTTCGAGAGCAGTACTTC. Amino acids: CASSYSNREVFREQYF.

Here the CDR3 DNA reads TGTGCCAGCAGCTTTATTGGGAAGAGGGAGCTAGCGGGGTTTATTGAGCAGTTCTTC. It translates to CASSFIGKRELAGFIEQFF. This chain links TRBV7-9 with TRBJ2-1; 9 bases map to TRBD2. From germline, CDR1 is SEHNR and CDR2 FQNEAQ (reference sequence). With 3 bases clipped from V and 9 bases from J, the junction kept 21 bases outside the gene matches. This CDR3 is built from 19 residues.

This clonotype showed up just a few times. This chain uses TRBV6-1 with TRBJ2-1, with 8 bases matching TRBD2. Unmatched junction bases numbered 8, after V lost 7 bases and J lost 9 bases. Germline values: CDR1 MNHNS, CDR2 SASEGT. The CDR3 runs to 13 residues. Here the CDR3 DNA reads TGTGCCAGCACGCGGGGGGCGGGAGGTGAGCAGTTCTTC. Its translation: CASTRGAGGEQFF.

The rearrangement uses TRBV27 and TRBJ1-6; D call uncertain. This CDR3 region has 15 residues. Germline V CDR1 and CDR2: MNHEY, SMNVEV (reference sequence). The V end lost 5 bases, the J end lost 5 bases, and 13 bases lay between the germline ends. In nucleotides, the CDR3 is TGTGCCAGCAGTGAGCGCCGGACGGATAATTCACCCCTCCACTTT. Encoded protein: CASSERRTDNSPLHF.

This clonotype showed up just a few times. This chain joins TRBV6-5 and TRBJ2-1, with 11 bases that match TRBD2. Germline V gene data show CDR1 as MNHEY and CDR2 as SVGAGI. The CDR3 loop spans 18 amino acids. J lost 5 bases, V lost 2 bases, and 11 bases had no gene match. CDR3 amino acids: CASSYGVPLSGGDNEQFF. The CDR3 nucleotides read TGTGCCAGCAGTTACGGGGTCCCCCTTAGCGGGGGGGACAATGAGCAGTTCTTC.

This rearrangement joins TRBV28 to TRBJ1-2; D ambiguous. Germline lookup yields CDR1 MDHEN and CDR2 SYDVKM. V was clipped by 2 bases and J by 4 bases, with 8 bases between them. This CDR3 is built from 13 residues. CDR3 bases: TGTGCCAGCAGTTTAGGAGAGCCCTATGGCTACACCTTC. Its protein is CASSLGEPYGYTF.

This clonotype was observed a handful of times. The chain uses TRBV6-5 and TRBJ1-5, with 12 bases fitting TRBD1. Germline V gene sequence: CDR1 MNHEY, CDR2 SVGAGI. V lost 5 bases to trimming and J lost 2 bases; unmatched junction nucleotides: 1. CDR3 length: 15 residues. The CDR3 DNA reads TGTGCCAGCAGTGGGACAGGGGGCGGCAATCAGCCCCAGCATTTT. It codes for CASSGTGGGNQPQHF.

To note about this clonotype: The junction departs from the called germline gene at one end, perhaps through a read error. The chain carries TRBV7-8 and TRBJ2-7; D may be TRBD1 (6 bases). This CDR3 region has 15 residues. The germline V gene has CDR1 SGHVS and CDR2 FQNEAQ. Written as DNA, the CDR3 is TGCGCCAGCAGCTTGGGGGCAGGGGCCACCTACGAGCAGTACTTC. It encodes CASSLGAGATYEQYF.

This clonotype was seen a few times. V is TRBV9 and J is TRBJ1-1, with D maybe TRBD1 (5 bases). V dropped 0 bases and J dropped 0 bases, with 9 bases sitting between them. Germline V gene lookup returns CDR1 SGDLS and CDR2 YYNGEE. The CDR3 contains 15 residues. The CDR3 DNA follows: TGTGCCAGCAGCGTAGAGGGGTATATGAACACTGAAGCTTTCTTT. It translates to CASSVEGYMNTEAFF. Filled out from reference TRBV9 and TRBJ1-1, the complete variable domain reads DSGVTQTPKHLITATGQRVTLRCSPRSGDLSVYWYQQSLDQGLQFLIQYYNGEERAKGNILERFSAQQFPDLHSELNLSSLELGDSALYFCASSVEGYMNTEAFFGQGTRLTVV.

This clonotype occurred a few times. The V and J genes are TRBV4-3 and TRBJ2-3; possible D gene TRBD1, 6 bases. Trimming removed 0 bases from V and 3 bases from J, with 10 bases in between. The CDR3 sequence is 15 residues long. Germline values: CDR1 LGHNA, CDR2 YSLEER. The CDR3 region is CASSQDMGATDTQYF. Written as DNA, the CDR3 is TGCGCCAGCAGCCAAGATATGGGGGCTACAGATACGCAGTATTTT.

In its sample, this clonotype was seen a few times. V and J are TRBV7-9 and TRBJ2-5; 9 bases agree with TRBD1. The J call may be mistaken, given a closer DNA end match to TRBJ2-7. Germline V gene sequence: CDR1 SEHNR, CDR2 FQNEAQ (reference sequence). CDR3 length: 13 residues. DNA for the CDR3: TGTGCCAGCCGGACAGGGGAGATGTACGAGCAGTACTTC. It translates to CASRTGEMYEQYF.

V usage is TRBV5-1 and J usage is TRBJ1-6, with 9 bases identical to TRBD1. In germline, CDR1 is SGHRS, CDR2 YFSETQ. The CDR3 is 15 amino acids. The ends lost 4 bases at V and 4 bases at J; junction bases unmatched: 3. CDR3 in amino acids: CASSAGQGYNSPLHF. Written as DNA, the CDR3 is TGCGCCAGCAGCGCCGGACAGGGGTATAATTCACCCCTCCACTTT. Drawing the rest from reference TRBV5-1 and TRBJ1-6, the complete variable domain is KAGVTQTPRYLIKTRGQQVTLSCSPISGHRSVSWYQQTPGQGLQFLFEYFSETQRNKGNFPGRFSGRQFSNSRSEMNVSTLELGDSALYLCASSAGQGYNSPLHFGNGTRLTVT.

V usage is TRBV6-2 or TRBV6-3 and J usage is TRBJ2-5; tentative D call: TRBD2 (5 bases). The germline V gene has CDR1 MNHEY and CDR2 SVGEGT. The CDR3 spans 16 residues. Trimming pared 7 bases from V and 7 bases from J, leaving 25 bases between. DNA for the CDR3: TGTGCCAGCAACCCCCTGGAACTAGACAAAGGCGGGACCCAGTACTTC. Residues: CASNPLELDKGGTQYF.

This clonotype was observed a handful of times. The chain joins TRBV7-9 to TRBJ1-2, with a tentative D call TRBD1 (6 bases). CDR1 and CDR2 (germline): SEHNR, FQNEAQ (reference sequence). This CDR3 spans 13 amino acids. Trimming cost V 8 bases and J 6 bases, with 16 bases left between them. The CDR3 sequence: CASEGGGSDGYTF. CDR3 in DNA: TGTGCCAGCGAAGGAGGGGGTTCGGATGGCTACACCTTC. The full variable domain, completed using reference TRBV7-9 and TRBJ1-2, is DTGVSQNPRHKITKRGQNVTFRCDPISEHNRLYWYRQTLGQGPEFLTYFQNEAQLEKSRLLSDRFSAERPKGSFSTLEIQRTEQGDSAMYLCASEGGGSDGYTFGSGTRLTVV.

This clonotype has only a few counts. V and J are TRBV28 and TRBJ2-5; TRBD2 is a possible D gene (5 bases). The end of the DNA aligns better with TRBJ2-7, so the J call may be wrong. The CDR3 spans 14 residues. The germline CDR1 and CDR2 sequences are MDHEN and SYDVKM. CDR3 loop: CASSFHPGVYEQYF. CDR3 coding DNA: TGTGCCAGCAGTTTCCACCCCGGGGTTTACGAGCAGTACTTC.

The sample holds a few counts of this clonotype. The chain has TRBV7-2 and TRBJ1-2, with a possible D match to TRBD1 (6 bases). The CDR3 is 14 amino acids. Trimming cost V 1 base and J 6 bases, with 12 bases left between them. CDR1 is SGHTA, CDR2 FQGNSA, per germline. CDR3 sequence (DNA): TGTGCCAGCAGCTTAGGGGACACCGTGGATGGCTACACCTTC. It yields the protein CASSLGDTVDGYTF.

This clonotype was seen a few times. The rearrangement joins TRBV20-1 to TRBJ2-1; a weak D match, TRBD1 (6 bases). The CDR3 totals 16 residues. The germline CDR1 and CDR2 sequences are DFQATT and SNEGSKA (reference sequence). Trimming took 0 bases from V and 0 from J, leaving 12 bases between them. DNA for the CDR3: TGCAGTGCTAGAGATAGTAGGGGGATCTCCTACAATGAGCAGTTCTTC. This gives the protein CSARDSRGISYNEQFF.

CDR3 protein: CASSRGQCDEQYF. In DNA, the CDR3 is TGCGCCAGCAGCAGGGGACAGTGTGATGAGCAGTACTTC. The chain carries TRBV5-1 and TRBJ2-7; TRBD1 agrees at 7 bases. CDR3 length equals 13 residues. Trimming removed 4 bases from V and 7 bases from J; junction bases left unmatched: 8. The V gene's germline CDR1 is SGHRS and CDR2 YFSETQ.